This passage covers 21 T cell receptor beta chains from one sample sequenced in a study of T-cell memory formation after mild COVID-19. From the 5' RACE reads, TCRdb called clonotypes with MiXCR, one entry per CDR3 protein. The sample holds under 450,000 distinct CDR3 sequences; approximately 15% are singletons and the top ten take under 25%. Sequenced material: PBMCs or a T cell subset sorted from them (not recorded which). The source is a man younger than 35 who had mild COVID-19 (a few samples of this study predate the infection). Cell type and time point are not known.

The rearrangement links TRBV20-1 to TRBJ2-1; tentatively, D is TRBD2 (5 bases). CDR3 length: 14 amino acids. CDR1 DFQATT and CDR2 SNEGSKA come from the germline V gene (reference sequence). The V end was cut by 5 bases, the J end by 1 base, with 12 bases between. The CDR3 DNA reads as TGCAGTGCTGACGGGGAGTGGTCCTACAATGAGCAGTTCTTC. It translates to CSADGEWSYNEQFF.

The chain combines TRBV20-1 with TRBJ1-2; 8 bases fit TRBD1. The germline V gene has CDR1 DFQATT and CDR2 SNEGSKA (reference sequence). Trimming removed 6 bases from V and 4 bases from J; junction bases left unmatched: 10. The CDR3 contains 14 residues. The CDR3 DNA follows: TGCAGTGCACCTGACAGGGGACGTTTCTATGGCTACACCTTC. Its translation: CSAPDRGRFYGYTF.

This sequence joins TRBV7-9 and TRBJ2-7; D gene unclear. Germline CDR1 is SEHNR and CDR2 is FQNEAQ (reference sequence). Trimming took 5 bases from V and 6 from J, leaving 11 bases between them. The CDR3 sequence is 12 residues long. The CDR3 loop is CASSPSRREQYF. The CDR3 nucleotides read TGTGCCAGCAGCCCGAGCCGGCGCGAGCAGTACTTC. Full variable domain (remainder filled in from reference TRBV7-9 and TRBJ2-7): DTGVSQNPRHKITKRGQNVTFRCDPISEHNRLYWYRQTLGQGPEFLTYFQNEAQLEKSRLLSDRFSAERPKGSFSTLEIQRTEQGDSAMYLCASSPSRREQYFGPGTRLTVT.

In this sample, this clonotype turned up a few times. V usage is TRBV7-9 and J usage is TRBJ2-1; D not resolved. V was shortened by 5 bases and J by 9 bases, with 14 bases between the two germline ends. From germline, CDR1 is SEHNR and CDR2 FQNEAQ (reference sequence). The CDR3 is made up of 13 amino acids. The CDR3 DNA sequence: TGTGCCAGCAGCCCCGGCGGTGAAGGTGAGCAGTTCTTC. Translation gives CASSPGGEGEQFF.

The gene calls are TRBV20-1 and TRBJ1-1; D gene unclear. Trimming stripped 1 base from V and 3 bases from J, with 12 bases between. The CDR3 runs to 14 residues. Germline V lookup: CDR1 DFQATT, CDR2 SNEGSKA (reference sequence). CDR3 nucleotide sequence: TGCAGTGCTAGAGTCGGAGGGAGGGACACTGAAGCTTTCTTT. It is translated as CSARVGGRDTEAFF.

The chain joins TRBV6-2 or TRBV6-3 to TRBJ2-6, with TRBD2 as a possible D gene (5 bases). V lost 8 bases to trimming and J lost 0 bases, with 11 bases between them. The CDR3 length is 15 residues. The V gene's germline CDR1 is MNHEY and CDR2 SVGEGT. CDR3 loop: CASHRGFSGANVLTF. The CDR3 nucleotides read TGTGCCAGCCACCGGGGATTCTCTGGGGCCAACGTCCTGACTTTC.

This clonotype was detected ten times or more. This sequence joins TRBV10-1 and TRBJ2-3; 8 bases are a match to TRBD1. Germline V gives CDR1 WNHNN, CDR2 SYGVQD (reference sequence). This CDR3 is 12 amino acids long. V trimming: 3 bases; J trimming: 15 bases; junction bases outside the gene matches: 8. CDR3 in amino acids: CASSEGQGAGYF. Written as DNA, the CDR3 is TGCGCCAGCAGTGAAGGCCAGGGGGCAGGTTATTTT.

This clonotype has a handful of counts. CDR3 sequence (DNA): TGTGCCAGCAGCGTAGTAGGGGGGGTGGGCCAGGCGGTGAGCTCCTACAATGAGCAGTTCTTC. This codes for CASSVVGGVGQAVSSYNEQFF. The rearrangement links TRBV9 to TRBJ2-1; D is perhaps TRBD2 (7 bases). CDR1 is SGDLS, CDR2 YYNGEE, per germline. V lost 0 bases and J 0 bases, leaving 25 bases between the germline ends. The CDR3 has 21 residues. Drawing the rest from reference TRBV9 and TRBJ2-1, the complete variable domain is DSGVTQTPKHLITATGQRVTLRCSPRSGDLSVYWYQQSLDQGLQFLIQYYNGEERAKGNILERFSAQQFPDLHSELNLSSLELGDSALYFCASSVVGGVGQAVSSYNEQFFGPGTRLTVL.

V is TRBV9 and J is TRBJ2-2, with D perhaps given as TRBD1 or TRBD2 (5 bases each). CDR3 length: 16 residues. CDR1 and CDR2 (germline): SGDLS, YYNGEE. V lost 4 bases to trimming and J lost 0 bases, with 13 bases between them. CDR3 region: CASSPREITNTGELFF. CDR3 bases: TGTGCCAGCAGCCCCAGGGAGATTACGAACACCGGGGAGCTGTTTTTT.

The chain combines TRBV7-2 with TRBJ1-2; D is unresolved. Trimming took off 2 bases at V and 2 bases at J, with 6 bases between the two ends. CDR1 is SGHTA, CDR2 FQGNSA, per germline. The CDR3 loop spans 13 amino acids. This chain's CDR3 is CASSLPGNYGYTF. The CDR3 nucleotides read TGTGCCAGCAGCTTACCGGGGAACTATGGCTACACCTTC. The full variable domain, completed using reference TRBV7-2 and TRBJ1-2, is GAGVSQSPSNKVTEKGKDVELRCDPISGHTALYWYRQSLGQGLEFLIYFQGNSAPDKSGLPSDRFSAERTGGSVSTLTIQRTQQEDSAVYLCASSLPGNYGYTFGSGTRLTVV.

V usage is TRBV24-1 and J usage is TRBJ2-5; 10 positions agree with TRBD1. The V segment lost 2 bases and the J segment 2 bases; nucleotides outside the gene matches: 4. This CDR3 has 16 residues. The V gene's germline CDR1 is KGHDR and CDR2 SFDVKD. The CDR3: CATSDWTGGEQETQYF. DNA of the CDR3: TGTGCCACCAGTGATTGGACAGGGGGTGAACAAGAGACCCAGTACTTC.

The V call is TRBV12-3 or TRBV12-4, the J call TRBJ2-1; weak D call: TRBD1 (5 bases). The germline V and J ends were trimmed by 0 bases and 0 bases, with 9 bases remaining between them. The CDR3 has 16 residues. The CDR3 reads CASSLASRVSYNEQFF. In nucleotides, the CDR3 is TGTGCCAGCAGTTTAGCGAGCAGGGTCTCCTACAATGAGCAGTTCTTC.

The chain links TRBV7-6 to TRBJ2-1; TRBD2 matches at 9 bases. Germline CDR1 reads SGHVS; CDR2 reads FNYEAQ. V trimming: 3 bases; J trimming: 9 bases; junction bases outside the gene matches: 3. The CDR3 consists of 13 residues. The CDR3 DNA reads TGTGCCAGCAGCTTGGGGACTAGCTTTGAGCAGTTCTTC. This sequence encodes CASSLGTSFEQFF.

The chain links TRBV3-1 to TRBJ2-1, with D uncertain. This CDR3 comprises 11 residues. Germline V gene lookup returns CDR1 LGHDT and CDR2 YNNKEL (reference sequence). Trimming stripped 2 bases from V and 10 bases from J, with 6 bases between. The CDR3 DNA sequence: TGTGCCAGCAGCCAACTCGCCGAGCAGTTCTTC. Its translation: CASSQLAEQFF.

In this sample, this clonotype turned up a few times. V and J are TRBV5-1 and TRBJ2-5; D may be TRBD1 (5 bases). The V end was cut by 0 bases, the J end by 0 bases, with 15 bases between. Germline V gives CDR1 SGHRS, CDR2 YFSETQ. The CDR3 loop spans 17 amino acids. The CDR3 sequence is CASSLASDKIYQETQYF. CDR3 in DNA: TGCGCCAGCAGCTTGGCTTCGGACAAGATATACCAAGAGACCCAGTACTTC.

V is TRBV29-1 and J is TRBJ2-5; TRBD2 aligns across 7 bases. CDR3 length equals 17 residues. V was clipped by 0 bases and J by 1 base; unmatched bases: 11. The germline gives CDR1 SQVTM, CDR2 ANQGSEA. This chain's CDR3 is CSVEELREAGIQETQYF. The CDR3 coding sequence is TGCAGCGTTGAAGAGTTACGGGAAGCGGGGATCCAAGAGACCCAGTACTTC.

The V and J genes are TRBV6-5 and TRBJ1-1, with 7 bases aligning to TRBD1. The CDR3 length is 14 residues. V dropped 2 bases and J dropped 5; count of bases not matched to a gene: 5. The V gene's germline CDR1 is MNHEY and CDR2 SVGAGI. The CDR3: CASSYAGGWTEAFF. In nucleotides, the CDR3 is TGTGCCAGCAGTTACGCAGGGGGATGGACTGAAGCTTTCTTT.

The V call is TRBV11-2, the J call TRBJ2-1; D perhaps matches TRBD1 (5 bases). CDR1 SGHAT and CDR2 FQNNGV come from the germline V gene. The CDR3 consists of 14 residues. V lost 5 bases and J 5 bases, leaving 13 bases between the germline ends. CDR3 in DNA: TGTGCCAGCAGCACTCGAAAACAGGACAATGAGCAGTTCTTC. Protein sequence: CASSTRKQDNEQFF. The whole variable domain, filled in from reference TRBV11-2 and TRBJ2-1, reads EAGVAQSPRYKIIEKRQSVAFWCNPISGHATLYWYQQILGQGPKLLIQFQNNGVVDDSQLPKDRFSAERLKGVDSTLKIQPAKLEDSAVYLCASSTRKQDNEQFFGPGTRLTVL.

J is TRBJ2-4 and V is TRBV30; the match to TRBD2 covers 10 bases. CDR1 and CDR2 from the germline V gene are GTSNPN and SVGIG (reference sequence). This CDR3 comprises 16 residues. Unmatched junction bases numbered 11, after V lost 0 bases and J lost 9 bases. The CDR3 region is CAWSVGLAARLGIQYF. The CDR3 nucleotides read TGTGCCTGGAGTGTAGGACTAGCGGCCCGGTTGGGCATTCAGTACTTC.

This chain links TRBV7-2 with TRBJ2-3; D is perhaps TRBD1 (5 bases). The ends were cut back, 7 bases at V and 5 bases at J, with 19 bases in the middle. Germline V gene data show CDR1 as SGHTA and CDR2 as FQGNSA. The CDR3 loop spans 15 amino acids. The CDR3 loop is CASNVGPGFGDTQYF. The CDR3 nucleotides read TGTGCCAGCAACGTAGGGCCAGGGTTCGGAGATACGCAGTATTTT.

This clonotype was seen a few times. The V gene is TRBV4-3, the J gene TRBJ2-3, with D possibly TRBD2 on 5 matching bases. V lost 2 bases, J lost 2 bases, and 11 bases lay in between. This CDR3 is built from 15 residues. Germline lookup yields CDR1 LGHNA and CDR2 YSLEER. For the CDR3, the DNA is TGCGCCAGCAGCCAATTTCAAGCGGCCACAGATACGCAGTATTTT. As protein: CASSQFQAATDTQYF.